A single sample gave rise to the 22 T cell receptor beta chains below, sequenced in a study of blood T cells in healthy people across ages. Next came a second PCR, run for about 6 to 12 cycles, which used a sample-barcoded 5' primer along with a J-beta primer mix. Using its own MiXCR run on the 5' RACE reads, TCRdb lists one record per CDR3 protein. The sample gives some 1.5 million distinct CDR3 sequences, 28% of which show up once; 7.7% is in the top ten. Sequencing input: blood. All receptors come from a woman aged 25 to 39 in good health.

This clonotype occurred a few times. This chain joins TRBV5-1 and TRBJ2-1; TRBD1 might be the D (5 bases). The CDR3 extends over 15 amino acids. Per germline, CDR1 SGHRS and CDR2 YFSETQ. V gave up 4 bases and J gave up 0 bases, with 11 bases separating them. The CDR3 nucleotides are TGCGCCAGCAGCGCCGGACATACCTCCTACAATGAGCAGTTCTTC. Protein: CASSAGHTSYNEQFF.

The V gene is TRBV2, the J gene TRBJ1-5; TRBD1 matches at 9 bases. Trimming took 6 bases from V and 7 from J; bases not matched to a gene: 10. Germline-derived CDR1 and CDR2 are SNHLY and FYNNEI. The length of the CDR3 is 15 residues. CDR3 DNA: TGTGCCAGCAGCCGACAGGGGGTGATAGGACAGCCCCAGCATTTT. Translation gives CASSRQGVIGQPQHF. Using reference TRBV2 and TRBJ1-5 for the parts outside the CDR3, the full variable domain is EPEVTQTPSHQVTQMGQEVILRCVPISNHLYFYWYRQILGQKVEFLVSFYNNEISEKSEIFDDQFSVERPDGSNFTLKIRSTKLEDSAMYFCASSRQGVIGQPQHFGDGTRLSIL.

This sequence joins TRBV29-1 and TRBJ2-7; TRBD2 agrees at 7 bases. The germline V gene has CDR1 SQVTM and CDR2 ANQGSEA. With V trimmed by 7 bases and J by 6 bases, 9 bases remained unmatched. The CDR3 extends over 12 amino acids. The CDR3 here is CSAAGRGTEQYF. CDR3 sequence (DNA): TGCAGCGCGGCGGGGAGGGGAACCGAGCAGTACTTC.

This clonotype has a count of ten or more. The chain carries TRBV10-3 and TRBJ2-7, with TRBD1 matching over 7 bases. J lost 3 bases, V lost 2 bases, and 4 bases had no gene match. This CDR3 has 14 residues. Per the germline V gene, CDR1 is ENHRY and CDR2 is SYGVKD. The CDR3 region has the DNA TGTGCCATCAGTGAGGGGGGACAGCTCTACGAGCAGTACTTC. This encodes CAISEGGQLYEQYF.

Ten or more counts support this clonotype. CDR3 sequence: CASGPLGVSYEQYF. The CDR3 DNA sequence: TGTGCCAGCGGCCCTTTGGGGGTCTCCTACGAGCAGTACTTC. The V call is TRBV7-2, the J call TRBJ2-7; D may correspond to TRBD1 or TRBD2 (5 bases each). CDR1 and CDR2 (germline): SGHTA, FQGNSA. There are 14 residues in the CDR3. V was shortened by 8 bases and J by 0 bases, with 14 bases between the two germline ends.

The chain uses TRBV7-2 and TRBJ2-1; 10 bases are a match to TRBD2. CDR3 length equals 15 residues. V lost 3 bases, J lost 6 bases, and 5 bases stayed unmatched. Germline V gene sequence: CDR1 SGHTA, CDR2 FQGNSA. CDR3 in DNA: TGTGCCAGCAGCTTCGTTAGCGGGGGGCCCAATGAGCAGTTCTTC. Amino acid sequence: CASSFVSGGPNEQFF.

This clonotype was seen ten or more times. Mismatch with germline at one junction end may stem from a read error. CDR3 loop: CASSWTSGSSYEQYF. As DNA, the CDR3 is TGTGCCAGCAGCTGGACTAGCGGGAGCTCCTACGAGCAGTACTTC. The rearrangement links TRBV5-1 to TRBJ2-7, with 13 positions matching TRBD2. Germline CDR1 reads SGHRS; CDR2 reads YFSETQ. The CDR3 extends over 15 amino acids. Based on the CDR3 plus reference TRBV5-1 and TRBJ2-7, the full variable domain is KAGVTQTPRYLIKTRGQQVTLSCSPISGHRSVSWYQQTPGQGLQFLFEYFSETQRNKGNFPGRFSGRQFSNSRSEMNVSTLELGDSALYLCASSWTSGSSYEQYFGPGTRLTVT.

This clonotype appeared a few times. The CDR3 coding sequence is TGTGCCACCAGCAGGGAGGACAGGGAGGTCTACGAGCAGTACTTC. Translating it yields CATSREDREVYEQYF. The chain has TRBV15 and TRBJ2-7; TRBD1 matches 8 bases. Germline values: CDR1 LNHNV, CDR2 YYDKDF (reference sequence). Trimming at V came to 3 bases and at J to 3 bases, leaving 7 bases not matched to a gene. This CDR3 spans 15 amino acids.

The chain is built from TRBV20-1 and TRBJ1-2, with D possibly being TRBD1 (5 bases). The V gene's germline CDR1 is DFQATT and CDR2 SNEGSKA (reference sequence). This CDR3 has 14 amino acids. The V end lost 4 bases, the J end lost 4 bases, and 16 bases lay between the germline ends. CDR3 region: CSAKDGTTTYGYTF. CDR3 nucleotides: TGCAGTGCTAAGGACGGGACCACGACCTATGGCTACACCTTC.

About this clonotype itself: A much bigger clone sits one base away, suggesting this may be a read error. The V and J genes are TRBV29-1 and TRBJ1-2; a weak D match, TRBD1 (6 bases). This CDR3 comprises 12 residues. Germline CDR1 reads SQVTM; CDR2 reads ANQGSEA. The CDR3 coding sequence is TGCAGCGCTCAGGACAGAAACTATGGCCACACCTTC. Translating gives CSAQDRNYGHTF.

The V call is TRBV20-1, the J call TRBJ1-5, with D possibly matching TRBD1 (6 bases). The CDR3 has 16 amino acids. The germline V and J ends were trimmed by 0 bases and 1 base, with 13 bases remaining between them. Germline-derived CDR1 and CDR2 are DFQATT and SNEGSKA (reference sequence). The CDR3 region is CSARDGGGPSNQPQHF. CDR3 nucleotide sequence: TGCAGTGCTAGAGATGGCGGGGGGCCGAGCAATCAGCCCCAGCATTTT.

This rearrangement joins TRBV7-9 to TRBJ2-1; no clear D gene. CDR1 is SEHNR and CDR2 is FQNEAQ in the germline V gene (reference sequence). Trimming took off 1 base at V and 11 bases at J, with 9 bases between the two ends. This CDR3 region has 12 residues. The CDR3 region is CASSLDIQQQFF. The CDR3 nucleotides are TGTGCCAGCAGCTTAGATATACAGCAGCAGTTCTTC.

This chain connects TRBV12-5 to TRBJ1-2, with D unclear. Germline CDR1 and CDR2: LGHNT and FRNRAP. V was cut by 1 base and J by 1 base, with 4 bases left in between. The CDR3 runs to 13 residues. The CDR3 coding sequence is TGTGCTAGTGGTTTGGACATTAACTATGGCTACACCTTC. This encodes CASGLDINYGYTF.

This clonotype was counted many times. The V and J genes are TRBV20-1 and TRBJ2-1; TRBD2 aligns across 9 bases. This CDR3 comprises 16 residues. Germline values: CDR1 DFQATT, CDR2 SNEGSKA (reference sequence). Trimming took 6 bases from V and 5 from J; bases not matched to a gene: 14. The CDR3 DNA reads as TGCAGTGCCCTGAGGATGAGGGCTAGCGGGAACAATGAGCAGTTCTTC. Translating gives CSALRMRASGNNEQFF.

This clonotype was seen many times. This chain joins TRBV7-2 and TRBJ2-3; D might be TRBD1 or TRBD2, each matching 5 bases. Per germline, CDR1 SGHTA and CDR2 FQGNSA. V lost 6 bases and J lost 5, with 9 bases in between. This CDR3 has 12 amino acids. CDR3 residues: CASSWDGDTQYF. CDR3 DNA sequence: TGTGCCAGCAGTTGGGACGGAGATACGCAGTATTTT.

This clonotype was picked up many times. The chain combines TRBV12-3 or TRBV12-4 with TRBJ1-5; 7 bases line up with TRBD1. Trimming removed 5 bases from V and 2 bases from J; junction bases left unmatched: 0. The CDR3 is made up of 13 amino acids. The CDR3 loop is CASSDRGNQPQHF. The CDR3 DNA sequence: TGTGCCAGCAGTGACAGGGGCAATCAGCCCCAGCATTTT.

DNA for the CDR3: TGTGCCAGTAGTATAGGTAGCAGGGCGAATGAAGCTTTCTTT. Amino acids: CASSIGSRANEAFF. This chain joins TRBV19 and TRBJ1-1; TRBD1 might be the D (5 bases). The ends were cut back, 1 base at V and 7 bases at J, with 13 bases in the middle. The V gene's germline CDR1 is LNHDA and CDR2 SQIVND (reference sequence). The CDR3 is 14 amino acids. Based on the CDR3 plus reference TRBV19 and TRBJ1-1, the full variable domain is DGGITQSPKYLFRKEGQNVTLSCEQNLNHDAMYWYRQDPGQGLRLIYYSQIVNDFQKGDIAEGYSVSREKKESFPLTVTSAQKNPTAFYLCASSIGSRANEAFFGQGTRLTVV.

This clonotype was observed at least ten times. V and J are TRBV2 and TRBJ1-2, with 8 bases matching TRBD1. The CDR3 consists of 13 residues. From germline, CDR1 is SNHLY and CDR2 FYNNEI. J was trimmed by 1 base and V by 9 bases; bases with no gene match: 4. The CDR3: CARGQDLNYGYTF. CDR3 DNA: TGTGCCAGGGGACAGGACCTTAACTATGGCTACACCTTC.

This clonotype was found many times. The V and J genes are TRBV20-1 and TRBJ1-5; 9 nucleotides match TRBD1. This CDR3 spans 13 amino acids. CDR1 DFQATT and CDR2 SNEGSKA come from the germline V gene (reference sequence). V lost 4 bases to trimming and J lost 6 bases; unmatched junction nucleotides: 4. The CDR3: CSATTGGAQPQHF. The CDR3 DNA sequence: TGCAGTGCTACAACAGGGGGCGCTCAGCCCCAGCATTTT.

The J gene is TRBJ2-7, the V gene TRBV5-1; D is unclear. Per germline, CDR1 SGHRS and CDR2 YFSETQ. Trimming shortened V by 5 bases and J by 6 bases, and 15 bases separated the two germline ends. The CDR3 spans 13 residues. The CDR3 sequence is CASRPQGWVEQYF. DNA of the CDR3: TGCGCCAGCAGACCCCAAGGCTGGGTCGAGCAGTACTTC. Full variable domain (remainder filled in from reference TRBV5-1 and TRBJ2-7): KAGVTQTPRYLIKTRGQQVTLSCSPISGHRSVSWYQQTPGQGLQFLFEYFSETQRNKGNFPGRFSGRQFSNSRSEMNVSTLELGDSALYLCASRPQGWVEQYFGPGTRLTVT.

The chain recombines TRBV5-6 with TRBJ2-7, with D perhaps TRBD1 (9 bases). Germline CDR1 is SGHDT and CDR2 is YYEEEE. Trimming cost V 3 bases and J 4 bases, with 17 bases left between them. The CDR3 extends over 15 amino acids. The CDR3 reads CASSYRGGTGYEQYF. For the CDR3, the DNA is TGTGCCAGCAGCTACCGCGGGGGGACAGGGTACGAGCAGTACTTC.

V is TRBV2 and J is TRBJ1-2; the D is unclear. CDR1 and CDR2 from the germline V gene are SNHLY and FYNNEI. Trimming removed 4 bases from V and 2 bases from J, with 11 bases in between. CDR3 length: 14 residues. For the CDR3, the DNA is TGTGCCAGCAGTGTTGGGCGGCAGAACTATGGCTACACCTTC. Protein product: CASSVGRQNYGYTF.